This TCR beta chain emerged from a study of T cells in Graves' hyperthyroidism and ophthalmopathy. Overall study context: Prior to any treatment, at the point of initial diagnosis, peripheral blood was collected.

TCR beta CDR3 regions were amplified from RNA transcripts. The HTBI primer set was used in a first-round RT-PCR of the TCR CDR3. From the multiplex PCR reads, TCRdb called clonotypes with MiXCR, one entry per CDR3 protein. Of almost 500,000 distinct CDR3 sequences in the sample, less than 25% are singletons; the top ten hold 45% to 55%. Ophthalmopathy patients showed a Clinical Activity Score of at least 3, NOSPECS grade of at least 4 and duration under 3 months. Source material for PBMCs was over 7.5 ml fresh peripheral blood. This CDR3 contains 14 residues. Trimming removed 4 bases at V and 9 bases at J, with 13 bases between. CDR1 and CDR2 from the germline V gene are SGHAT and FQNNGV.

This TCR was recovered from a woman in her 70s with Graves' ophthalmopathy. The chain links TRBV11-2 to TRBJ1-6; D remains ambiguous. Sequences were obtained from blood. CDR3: CASSSRTGSSPLHF. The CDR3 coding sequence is TGTGCCAGCAGCTCTCGGACGGGGAGTTCACCCCTCCACTTT. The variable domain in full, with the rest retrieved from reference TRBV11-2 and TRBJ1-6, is EAGVAQSPRYKIIEKRQSVAFWCNPISGHATLYWYQQILGQGPKLLIQFQNNGVVDDSQLPKDRFSAERLKGVDSTLKIQPAKLEDSAVYLCASSSRTGSSPLHFGNGTRLTVT.